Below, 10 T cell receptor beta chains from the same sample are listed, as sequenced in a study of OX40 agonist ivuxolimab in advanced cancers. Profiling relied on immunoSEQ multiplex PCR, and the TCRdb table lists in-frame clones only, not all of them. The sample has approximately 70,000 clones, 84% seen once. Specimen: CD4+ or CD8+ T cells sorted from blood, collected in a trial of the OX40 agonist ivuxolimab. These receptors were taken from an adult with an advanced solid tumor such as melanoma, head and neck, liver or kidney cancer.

CDR3 region: CASRRGTGTANTGELFF. The CDR3 coding sequence is TGTGCCAGCAGAAGAGGGACCGGGACAGCGAACACCGGGGAGCTGTTTTTT. J is TRBJ2-2 and V is TRBV27; TRBD1 aligns across 7 bases. The germline gives CDR1 MNHEY, CDR2 SMNVEV (reference sequence). This CDR3 has 17 amino acids. V lost 6 bases, J lost 0 bases, and 10 bases stayed unmatched.

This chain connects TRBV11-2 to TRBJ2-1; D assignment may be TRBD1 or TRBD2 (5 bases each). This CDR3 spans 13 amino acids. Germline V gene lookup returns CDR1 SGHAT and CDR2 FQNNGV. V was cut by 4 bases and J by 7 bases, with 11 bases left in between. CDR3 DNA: TGTGCCAGCAGCTGGGGGTCAGAAAATGAGCAGTTCTTC. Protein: CASSWGSENEQFF.

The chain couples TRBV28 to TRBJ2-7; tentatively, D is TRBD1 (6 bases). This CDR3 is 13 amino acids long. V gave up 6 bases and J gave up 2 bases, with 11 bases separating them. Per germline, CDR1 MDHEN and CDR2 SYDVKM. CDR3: CASRGDNAYEQYF. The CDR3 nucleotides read TGTGCCAGCAGGGGGGACAATGCCTACGAGCAGTACTTC.

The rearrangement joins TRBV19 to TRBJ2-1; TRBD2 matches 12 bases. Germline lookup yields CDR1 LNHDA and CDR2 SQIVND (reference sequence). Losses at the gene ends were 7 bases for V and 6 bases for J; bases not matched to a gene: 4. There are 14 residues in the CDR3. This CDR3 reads CASIRLAGVNEQFF. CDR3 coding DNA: TGTGCCAGTATAAGACTAGCGGGGGTCAATGAGCAGTTCTTC.

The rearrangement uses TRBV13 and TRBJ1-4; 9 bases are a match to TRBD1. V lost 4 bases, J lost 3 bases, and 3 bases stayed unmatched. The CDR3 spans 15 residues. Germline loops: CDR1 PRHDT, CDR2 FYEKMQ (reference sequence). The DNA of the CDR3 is TGTGCCAGCAGCTCATGGACAGGGGCTAATGAAAAACTGTTTTTT. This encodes CASSSWTGANEKLFF. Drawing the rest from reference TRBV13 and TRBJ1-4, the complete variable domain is AAGVIQSPRHLIKEKRETATLKCYPIPRHDTVYWYQQGPGQDPQFLISFYEKMQSDKGSIPDRFSAQQFSDYHSELNMSSLELGDSALYFCASSSWTGANEKLFFGSGTQLSVL.

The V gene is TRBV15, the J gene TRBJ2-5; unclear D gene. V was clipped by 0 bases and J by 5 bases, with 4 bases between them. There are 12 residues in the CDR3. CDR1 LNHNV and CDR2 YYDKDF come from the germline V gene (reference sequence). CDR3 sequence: CATSRDTETQYF. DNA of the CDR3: TGTGCCACCAGCAGAGATACCGAGACCCAGTACTTC.

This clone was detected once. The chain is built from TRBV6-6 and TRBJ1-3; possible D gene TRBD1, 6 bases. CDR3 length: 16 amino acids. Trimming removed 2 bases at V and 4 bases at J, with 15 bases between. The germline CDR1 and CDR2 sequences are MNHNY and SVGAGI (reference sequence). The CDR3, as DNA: TGTGCCAGCAGTTACCTGAAAGGGGGATTCGGAAACACCATATATTTT. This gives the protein CASSYLKGGFGNTIYF.

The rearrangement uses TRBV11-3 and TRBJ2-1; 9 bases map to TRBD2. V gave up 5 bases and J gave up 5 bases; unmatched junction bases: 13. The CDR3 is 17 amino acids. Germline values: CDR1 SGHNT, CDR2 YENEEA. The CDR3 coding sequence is TGTGCCAGCAGCCGTATAGGGACTAGCTTTTCCCACAATGAGCAGTTCTTC. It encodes CASSRIGTSFSHNEQFF.

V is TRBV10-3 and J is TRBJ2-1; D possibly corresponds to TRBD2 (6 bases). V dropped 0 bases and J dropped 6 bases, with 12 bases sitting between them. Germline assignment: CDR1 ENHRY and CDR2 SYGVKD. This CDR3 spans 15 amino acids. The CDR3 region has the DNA TGTGCCATCAGTGAGTCGGCGGGAACTGGCAATGAGCAGTTCTTC. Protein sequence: CAISESAGTGNEQFF.

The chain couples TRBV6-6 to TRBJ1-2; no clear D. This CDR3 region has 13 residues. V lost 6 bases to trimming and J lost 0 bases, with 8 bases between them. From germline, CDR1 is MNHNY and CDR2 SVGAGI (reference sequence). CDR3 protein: CASSQDPNYGYTF. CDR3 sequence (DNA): TGTGCCAGCAGCCAGGACCCTAACTATGGCTACACCTTC.